This TCR beta chain comes out of a study of Siglec-9 on CD8 T cells in melanoma (dated by TCRdb to between 2019 and 2020). Study-level background: The study investigated Siglec-9 expression on CD8+ T cells and the role of Siglec-9 in regulating T cells in the melanoma tumor microenvironment. What the research found in general, with its limitations: According to the report, an effector memory CD8+ T-cell subset that seemed to build up inside melanoma tumors was both marked and regulated by Siglec-9.

The library relied on the immunoSEQ multiplex PCR assay. TCRdb provides this immuneACCESS table in a form limited to in-frame rearrangements. Some clones are lacking; in checked studies, under half of them reflect an unresolved V gene, and why the rest are absent is not known. The sample table lists about 36,000 clones, roughly four fifths of them with a count of one. About 1.8% of the sample belongs to the ten largest clones. Trimming costs V 4 bases and J 0 bases, and their ends lie 8 bases apart. Its CDR3 holds 13 amino acids, cysteine through phenylalanine. Only the CDR3 region is kept as DNA, spanning 39 bases read in frame from base 1. CDR1 is given as SGHRS and CDR2 as YFSETQ, both from the germline V gene. Regarding this clone: Its antigen is unknown. No much larger clone exists at a distance of one base, and base qualities are not known.

This TCR derives from a human donor in good health. The receptor chain draws on TRBV5-1 and TRBJ2-7; the D gene identity is not certain. Material for sequencing was Siglec-9- CD8+ T cells sorted from blood. This sample's cell subset or site label indicates: CD8 T cells lacking Siglec-9. The nucleotide sequence reads as follows: TGCGCCAGCAGCACCGGACCCTCCTACGAGCAGTACTTC. This is translated as CASSTGPSYEQYF.